This T cell receptor beta chain comes out of a study of cytomegalovirus exposure and HLA in healthy donors. Study findings and constraints: In a later analysis, V- and J-gene trimming of beta chains associated with a DCLRE1C missense variant, replicated independently.

CDR1 and CDR2 (germline): SQVTM, ANQGSEA. V was pared by 6 bases and J by 0 bases, with 7 bases of the junction left unmatched. This CDR3 has 16 residues. Both 60 Vbeta primers and 13 Jbeta primers went into the PCR. Repertoires were generated with immunoSEQ multiplex PCR, while TCRdb's copy carries only in-frame clones and drops some. The data show 80,000 to 95,000 clones, 70% to 75% seen once. On this clone itself: Antigen unknown.

The chain links TRBV29-1 to TRBJ2-1, with 11 bases that match TRBD2. The receptor's source is a young woman in good health and CMV-seropositive. Sequencing used PBMCs. The CDR3 DNA follows: TGCAGCGTACCGGGACTAGCGGCAAGCTCCTACAATGAGCAGTTCTTC. Translation: CSVPGLAASSYNEQFF.